This TCR beta chain was sequenced in a study of T cells in Graves' hyperthyroidism and ophthalmopathy. This clonotype was detected ten times or more. Amplified TCR beta CDR3 regions came from RNA transcripts. Using the HTBI primer set, a first-round RT-PCR was run on the TCR CDR3. Each CDR3 protein gets one entry after TCRdb re-called the multiplex PCR reads with MiXCR. The sample shows roughly 710,000 distinct CDR3 sequences, roughly a third of them seen only once. The receptor was derived from a middle-aged woman with Graves' hyperthyroidism. Sample: blood.

The CDR3 is CASSPTGGNQPQHF. The CDR3 DNA reads TGTGCCAGCAGCCCGACGGGAGGGAATCAGCCCCAGCATTTT. The chain couples TRBV12-3 or TRBV12-4 to TRBJ1-5; the D is unclear. Trimming took 6 bases from V and 4 from J, leaving 13 bases between them. The CDR3 has 14 amino acids.